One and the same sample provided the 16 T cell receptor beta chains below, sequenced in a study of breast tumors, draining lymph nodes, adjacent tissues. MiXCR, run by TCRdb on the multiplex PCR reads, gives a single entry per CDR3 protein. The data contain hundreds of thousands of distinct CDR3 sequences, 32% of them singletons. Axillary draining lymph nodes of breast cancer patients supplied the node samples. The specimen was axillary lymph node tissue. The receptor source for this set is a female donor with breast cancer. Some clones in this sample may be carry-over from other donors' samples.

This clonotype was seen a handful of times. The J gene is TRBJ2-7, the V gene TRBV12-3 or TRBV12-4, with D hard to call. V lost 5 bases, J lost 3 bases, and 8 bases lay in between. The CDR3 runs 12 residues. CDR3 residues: CASSLRHYEQYF. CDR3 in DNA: TGTGCCAGCAGTCTGAGGCACTACGAGCAGTACTTC.

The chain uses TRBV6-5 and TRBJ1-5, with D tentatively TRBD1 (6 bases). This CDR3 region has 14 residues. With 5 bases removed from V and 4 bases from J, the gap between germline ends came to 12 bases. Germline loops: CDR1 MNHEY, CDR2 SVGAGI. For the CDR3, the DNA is TGTGCCAGCAGTCAGGCAGGGGTTAATCAGCCCCAGCATTTT. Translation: CASSQAGVNQPQHF.

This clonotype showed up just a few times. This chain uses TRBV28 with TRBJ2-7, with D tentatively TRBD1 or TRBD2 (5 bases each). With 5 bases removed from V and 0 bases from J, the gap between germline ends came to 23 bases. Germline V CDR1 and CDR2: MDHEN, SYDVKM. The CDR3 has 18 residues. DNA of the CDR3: TGTGCCAGCAGTACCTTAGGGGTGGGAGCGGAGCTCTCCTACGAGCAGTACTTC. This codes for CASSTLGVGAELSYEQYF.

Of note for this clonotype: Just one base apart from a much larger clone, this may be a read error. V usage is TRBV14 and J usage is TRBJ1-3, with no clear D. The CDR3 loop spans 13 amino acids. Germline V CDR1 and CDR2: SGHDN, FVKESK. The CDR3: CASGHREGNTIYF. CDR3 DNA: TGTGCCAGCGGCCATAGGGAAGGAAACACCATATATTTT.

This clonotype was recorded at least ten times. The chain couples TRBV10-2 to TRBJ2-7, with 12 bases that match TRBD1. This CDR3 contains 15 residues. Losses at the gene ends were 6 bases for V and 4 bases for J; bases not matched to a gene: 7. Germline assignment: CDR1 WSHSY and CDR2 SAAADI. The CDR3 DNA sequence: TGCGCCAGCAGACCCGGGACAGGGGGCGCGTACGAGCAGTACTTC. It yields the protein CASRPGTGGAYEQYF.

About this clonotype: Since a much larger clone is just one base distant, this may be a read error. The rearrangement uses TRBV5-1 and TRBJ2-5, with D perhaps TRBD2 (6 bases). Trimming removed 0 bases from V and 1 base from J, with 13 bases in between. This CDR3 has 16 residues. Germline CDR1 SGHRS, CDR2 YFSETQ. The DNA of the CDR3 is TGCGCCAGCAGCTTGGGAGGACCAGCGGGCCAAGAGACCCAGTACTTC. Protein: CASSLGGPAGQETQYF.

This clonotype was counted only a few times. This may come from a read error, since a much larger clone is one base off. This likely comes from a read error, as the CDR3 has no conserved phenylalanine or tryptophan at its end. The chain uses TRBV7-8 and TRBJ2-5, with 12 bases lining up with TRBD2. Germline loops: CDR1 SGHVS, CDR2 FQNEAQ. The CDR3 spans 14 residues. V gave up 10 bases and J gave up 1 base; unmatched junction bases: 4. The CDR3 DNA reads TGTGCCACTAGACTAGCGGGGGCCCAAGAGACCCAGTACCTC. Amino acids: CATRLAGAQETQYL.

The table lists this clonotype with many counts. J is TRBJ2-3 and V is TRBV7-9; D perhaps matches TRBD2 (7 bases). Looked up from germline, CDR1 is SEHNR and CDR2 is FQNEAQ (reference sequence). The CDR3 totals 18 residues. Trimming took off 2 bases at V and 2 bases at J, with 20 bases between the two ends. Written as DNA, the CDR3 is TGTGCCAGCAGCTTAAGGGGGGGGGCTAGCACCCTCACAGATACGCAGTATTTT. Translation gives CASSLRGGASTLTDTQYF.

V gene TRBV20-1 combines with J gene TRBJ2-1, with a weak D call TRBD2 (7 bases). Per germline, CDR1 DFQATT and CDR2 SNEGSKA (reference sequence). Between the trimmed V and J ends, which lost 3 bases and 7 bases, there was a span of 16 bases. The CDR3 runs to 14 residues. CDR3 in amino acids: CSASRRGGGNEQFF. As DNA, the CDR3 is TGCAGTGCTAGCCGGAGGGGGGGCGGGAATGAGCAGTTCTTC.

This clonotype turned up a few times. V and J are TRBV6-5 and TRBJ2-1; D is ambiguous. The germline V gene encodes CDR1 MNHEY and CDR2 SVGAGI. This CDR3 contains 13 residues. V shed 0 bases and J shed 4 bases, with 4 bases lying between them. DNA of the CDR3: TGTGCCAGCAGTTACTCACCGTACAATGAGCAGTTCTTC. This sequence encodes CASSYSPYNEQFF.

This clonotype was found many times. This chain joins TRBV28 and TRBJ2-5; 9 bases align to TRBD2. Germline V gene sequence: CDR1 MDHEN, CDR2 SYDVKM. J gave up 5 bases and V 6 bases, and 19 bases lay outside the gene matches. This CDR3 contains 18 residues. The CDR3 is CASSSLFSSGRGAETQYF. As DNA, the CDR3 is TGTGCCAGCAGCAGTTTGTTTAGTAGCGGGAGAGGGGCTGAGACCCAGTACTTC.

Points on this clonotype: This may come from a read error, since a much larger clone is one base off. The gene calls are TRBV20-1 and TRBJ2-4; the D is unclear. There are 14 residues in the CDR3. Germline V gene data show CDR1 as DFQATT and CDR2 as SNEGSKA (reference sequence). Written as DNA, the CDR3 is TGCGGTGTCCCCCCCCGAATAGCCAAAAACATTCAGTACTTC. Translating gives CGVPPRIAKNIQYF.

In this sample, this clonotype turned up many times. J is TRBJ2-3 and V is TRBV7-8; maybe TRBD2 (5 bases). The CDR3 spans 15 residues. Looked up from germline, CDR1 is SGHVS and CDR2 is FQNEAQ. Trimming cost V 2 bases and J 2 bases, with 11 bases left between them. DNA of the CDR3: TGTGCCAGCAGCTTAACGGGAACCGACACAGATACGCAGTATTTT. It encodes CASSLTGTDTDTQYF.

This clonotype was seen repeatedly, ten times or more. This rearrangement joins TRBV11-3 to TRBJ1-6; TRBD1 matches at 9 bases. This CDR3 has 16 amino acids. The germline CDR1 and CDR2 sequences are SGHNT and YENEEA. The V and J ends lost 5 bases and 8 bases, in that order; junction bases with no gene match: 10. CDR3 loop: CASSPPGRDRDSPLHF. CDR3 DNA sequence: TGTGCCAGCAGCCCCCCCGGGCGGGACAGGGATTCACCCCTCCACTTT.

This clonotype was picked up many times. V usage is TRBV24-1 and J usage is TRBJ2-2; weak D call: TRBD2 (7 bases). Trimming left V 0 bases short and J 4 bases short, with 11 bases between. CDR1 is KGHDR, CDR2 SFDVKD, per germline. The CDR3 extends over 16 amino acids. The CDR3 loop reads CATSDLGGARTGELFF. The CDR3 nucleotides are TGTGCCACCAGTGATTTGGGGGGGGCGCGCACCGGGGAGCTGTTTTTT.

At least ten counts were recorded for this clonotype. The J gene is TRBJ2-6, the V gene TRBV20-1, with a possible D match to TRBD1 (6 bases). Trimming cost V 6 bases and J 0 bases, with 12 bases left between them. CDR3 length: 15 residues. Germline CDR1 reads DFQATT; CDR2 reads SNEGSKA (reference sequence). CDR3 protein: CSATKDSSGANVLTF. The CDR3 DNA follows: TGCAGTGCGACAAAGGACAGCTCTGGGGCCAACGTCCTGACTTTC.